A single TCR beta chain is shown here with its context. Other DNA sequences within the sample encode an identical CDR3. The table came from immunoSEQ multiplex PCR; TCRdb's copy has only in-frame clones and leaves some out. The sample shows over 1.4 million clones, roughly 97% of them seen only once. Donors had no recently reported acute infections or vaccinations and were HIV-negative. Partitioning of CD4+ cells yielded a CD45RA+ naive subset and a CD45RA-negative memory subset. This entry comes from a study of shared clonotypes between healthy human individuals. As for the study in general: Each donor contributed plates that comprised three CD4 naive, three CD4 memory, two CD8 naive and one CD8 memory.

This receptor was identified in a man aged 25-40 years in good health. Sample: naive CD4+ T cells sorted from blood. Subset specified: CD45RA+ positively selected.

The CDR3 bases are TGTGCCAGCAGCTTAGGGGGAGATCAGCCCCAGCATTTT. It encodes CASSLGGDQPQHF. The chain links TRBV7-6 to TRBJ1-5, with unresolved D. Germline V gene sequence: CDR1 SGHVS, CDR2 FNYEAQ. Trimming cost V 1 base and J 5 bases, with 6 bases left between them. CDR3 length equals 13 residues.